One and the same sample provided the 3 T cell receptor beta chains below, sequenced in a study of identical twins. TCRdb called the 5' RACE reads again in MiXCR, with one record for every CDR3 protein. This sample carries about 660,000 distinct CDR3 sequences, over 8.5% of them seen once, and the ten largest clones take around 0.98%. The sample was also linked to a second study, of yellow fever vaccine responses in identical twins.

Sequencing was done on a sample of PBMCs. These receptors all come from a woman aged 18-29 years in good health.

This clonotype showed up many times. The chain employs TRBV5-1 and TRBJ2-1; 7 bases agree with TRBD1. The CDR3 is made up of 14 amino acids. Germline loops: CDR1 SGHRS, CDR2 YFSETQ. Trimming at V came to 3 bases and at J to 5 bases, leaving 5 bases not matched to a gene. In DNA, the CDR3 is TGCGCCAGCAGCTCGGGACAGCTAAACAATGAGCAGTTCTTC. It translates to CASSSGQLNNEQFF. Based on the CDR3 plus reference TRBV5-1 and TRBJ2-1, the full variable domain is KAGVTQTPRYLIKTRGQQVTLSCSPISGHRSVSWYQQTPGQGLQFLFEYFSETQRNKGNFPGRFSGRQFSNSRSEMNVSTLELGDSALYLCASSSGQLNNEQFFGPGTRLTVL.

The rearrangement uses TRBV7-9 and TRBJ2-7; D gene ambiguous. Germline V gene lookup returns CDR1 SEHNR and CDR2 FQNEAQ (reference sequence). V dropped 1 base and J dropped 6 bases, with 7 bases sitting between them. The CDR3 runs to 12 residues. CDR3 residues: CASSLDSPEQYF. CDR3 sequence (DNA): TGTGCCAGCAGCTTAGATAGCCCCGAGCAGTACTTC.

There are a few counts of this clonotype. The CDR3 loop is CASTGLAGGGSYNEQFF. CDR3 DNA sequence: TGTGCCAGCACAGGACTAGCGGGAGGAGGGTCCTACAATGAGCAGTTCTTC. This chain uses TRBV5-6 with TRBJ2-1, with 14 bases lining up with TRBD2. V dropped 6 bases and J dropped 1; count of bases not matched to a gene: 6. Germline V gives CDR1 SGHDT, CDR2 YYEEEE. This CDR3 contains 17 residues.